Shown below are 23 T cell receptor beta chains from a single sample sequenced in a study of OX40 agonist ivuxolimab in advanced cancers. Repertoires were generated with immunoSEQ multiplex PCR, while TCRdb's copy carries only in-frame clones and drops some. The table lists tens of thousands of clones, roughly 79% of them singletons. This specimen was CD4+ or CD8+ T cells sorted from blood, taken in a trial of the OX40 agonist ivuxolimab. These receptors originate from an adult with an advanced solid tumor such as melanoma, head and neck, liver or kidney cancer.

The chain uses TRBV5-1 and TRBJ1-2; D unresolved. The CDR3 has 12 amino acids. Germline loops: CDR1 SGHRS, CDR2 YFSETQ. Trimming took 5 bases from V and 0 from J, leaving 5 bases between them. The CDR3 sequence: CASRETNYGYTF. For the CDR3, the DNA is TGCGCCAGCAGGGAGACTAACTATGGCTACACCTTC.

This chain connects TRBV9 to TRBJ1-2, with TRBD1 identical over 10 bases. This CDR3 has 17 residues. Germline loops: CDR1 SGDLS, CDR2 YYNGEE. Trimming took 0 bases from V and 8 from J; bases not matched to a gene: 13. The CDR3 bases are TGTGCCAGCAGCGTAGACCCGTATGACAGGGGGCTAAGGGGCTACACCTTC. It specifies CASSVDPYDRGLRGYTF.

This clone was observed a handful of times. The chain joins TRBV18 to TRBJ1-2; 9 nucleotides match TRBD1. V was pared by 3 bases and J by 3 bases, with 5 bases of the junction left unmatched. The germline CDR1 and CDR2 sequences are KGHSH and LQKENI. The CDR3 length is 15 residues. The CDR3 loop reads CASSPRQGDYYGYTF. CDR3 DNA sequence: TGTGCCAGCTCACCCAGACAGGGGGACTACTATGGCTACACCTTC.

The V call is TRBV28, the J call TRBJ1-4; 9 bases match TRBD1. V dropped 5 bases and J dropped 8; count of bases not matched to a gene: 6. Germline V gene data show CDR1 as MDHEN and CDR2 as SYDVKM. The CDR3 spans 14 residues. CDR3 sequence reads: CASSPGTGSEKLFF. CDR3 sequence (DNA): TGTGCCAGCAGTCCGGGGACAGGGAGCGAAAAACTGTTTTTT.

V usage is TRBV5-1 and J usage is TRBJ2-4; D might be TRBD2 (6 bases). The CDR3 extends over 13 amino acids. With 4 bases removed from V and 1 base from J, the gap between germline ends came to 6 bases. Germline-derived CDR1 and CDR2 are SGHRS and YFSETQ. CDR3 residues: CASSGGAKNIQYF. CDR3 DNA sequence: TGCGCCAGCAGCGGAGGGGCCAAAAACATTCAGTACTTC.

V usage is TRBV28 and J usage is TRBJ1-1; TRBD1 might be the D (5 bases). The CDR3 is 14 residues long. Trimming took 7 bases from V and 4 from J, leaving 16 bases between them. The germline V gene encodes CDR1 MDHEN and CDR2 SYDVKM. The CDR3 nucleotides read TGTGCCAGCATCCCGGGAGGGGAGACCACTGAAGCTTTCTTT. Protein sequence: CASIPGGETTEAFF. Complete variable domain (other parts from reference TRBV28 and TRBJ1-1): DVKVTQSSRYLVKRTGEKVFLECVQDMDHENMFWYRQDPGLGLRLIYFSYDVKMKEKGDIPEGYSVSREKKERFSLILESASTNQTSMYLCASIPGGETTEAFFGQGTRLTVV.

V is TRBV6-1 and J is TRBJ2-7; a weak D match, TRBD2 (5 bases). V was shortened by 6 bases and J by 6 bases, with 18 bases between the two germline ends. Germline V lookup: CDR1 MNHNS, CDR2 SASEGT. The CDR3 consists of 14 residues. In DNA form, the CDR3 reads TGTGCCAGCAGGACTTCCGGGAATTTCGGCGAGCAGTACTTC. As protein: CASRTSGNFGEQYF.

The chain joins TRBV4-3 to TRBJ2-2, with a possible D match to TRBD2 (5 bases). The CDR3 runs to 16 residues. Germline CDR1 reads LGHNA; CDR2 reads YSLEER. Between the trimmed V and J ends, which lost 3 bases and 3 bases, there was a span of 14 bases. CDR3 protein: CASSQGSLEYTGELFF. The DNA of the CDR3 is TGCGCCAGCAGCCAGGGGAGTTTAGAGTACACCGGGGAGCTGTTTTTT.

The J gene is TRBJ1-1, the V gene TRBV21-1; TRBD1 is taken as the D call from the table, unchecked against the DNA. TRBV21-1 is a pseudogene segment. This CDR3 comprises 16 residues. CDR3 loop: CASSKRYRVMNTEAFF. The CDR3, as DNA: TGTGCCAGCAGCAAAAGGTACAGGGTAATGAACACTGAAGCTTTCTTT.

This chain connects TRBV19 to TRBJ2-2, with TRBD1 matching over 7 bases. CDR3 length: 14 amino acids. CDR1 and CDR2 (germline): LNHDA, SQIVND (reference sequence). J gave up 5 bases and V 3 bases, and 3 bases lay outside the gene matches. CDR3 sequence: CASSIPTGTGELFF. DNA of the CDR3: TGTGCCAGTAGTATCCCGACAGGGACCGGGGAGCTGTTTTTT.

The CDR3 DNA reads as TGTGCCAGCAGCAAGCCAGGGGGGGCATACGAGCAGTACTTC. It encodes CASSKPGGAYEQYF. This chain connects TRBV5-5 to TRBJ2-7; the D gene could be TRBD1 or TRBD2 (7 bases each). V gave up 4 bases and J gave up 4 bases, with 15 bases separating them. Per the germline V gene, CDR1 is SGHKS and CDR2 is YYEKEE (reference sequence). CDR3 length: 14 amino acids.

This clone has only a few counts. V and J are TRBV11-2 and TRBJ1-5, with TRBD1 matching over 7 bases. The CDR3 has 15 residues. The J segment lost 4 bases and the V segment lost 0 bases, leaving 3 bases of the junction unmatched. Per germline, CDR1 SGHAT and CDR2 FQNNGV. CDR3 sequence reads: CASSLEQGLNQPQHF. CDR3 coding DNA: TGTGCCAGCAGCTTAGAACAGGGGTTAAATCAGCCCCAGCATTTT.

V gene TRBV4-2 combines with J gene TRBJ2-1; 13 nucleotides align to TRBD2. V lost 2 bases and J lost 7; bases outside the gene matches: 11. Germline loops: CDR1 LGHNA, CDR2 YNFKEQ. This CDR3 has 18 amino acids. The CDR3 loop is CASSQRARLAGGWNEQFF. DNA for the CDR3: TGTGCCAGCAGCCAAAGGGCCCGACTAGCGGGGGGTTGGAATGAGCAGTTCTTC.

The chain has TRBV29-1 and TRBJ2-5; D may be TRBD1 or TRBD2 (5 bases each). Trimming took off 6 bases at V and 1 base at J, with 9 bases between the two ends. The CDR3 covers 12 residues. Looked up from germline, CDR1 is SQVTM and CDR2 is ANQGSEA. The CDR3, as DNA: TGCAGCGTGGGGGACGGCCAAGAGACCCAGTACTTC. Translated, it gives CSVGDGQETQYF.

The genes are TRBV19 and TRBJ1-2; tentatively, D is TRBD1 (5 bases). CDR3 length: 14 residues. Germline values: CDR1 LNHDA, CDR2 SQIVND (reference sequence). V was pared by 4 bases and J by 5 bases, with 14 bases between. CDR3 in DNA: TGTGCCAGTAGTAGGGGGGACCTACTTTATGGCTACACCTTC. This sequence encodes CASSRGDLLYGYTF.

This chain joins TRBV28 and TRBJ2-5; the D gene could be TRBD1 or TRBD2 (5 bases each). The CDR3 has 14 amino acids. V was trimmed by 2 bases and J by 5 bases, leaving 12 bases between them. Germline assignment: CDR1 MDHEN and CDR2 SYDVKM. CDR3 sequence: CASSLAGGGETQYF. The CDR3, as DNA: TGTGCCAGCAGTTTAGCTGGGGGTGGCGAGACCCAGTACTTC.

The chain has TRBV6-1 and TRBJ2-1, with D uncertain. Germline-derived CDR1 and CDR2 are MNHNS and SASEGT. The CDR3 spans 14 residues. Trimming shortened V by 7 bases and J by 0 bases, and 10 bases separated the two germline ends. The CDR3 sequence is CASKDPNSYNEQFF. The CDR3 nucleotides read TGTGCCAGCAAGGACCCTAACTCCTACAATGAGCAGTTCTTC.

This chain uses TRBV30 with TRBJ2-5; 11 positions agree with TRBD2. With V trimmed by 3 bases and J by 5 bases, 11 bases remained unmatched. CDR3 length equals 16 residues. Germline-derived CDR1 and CDR2 are GTSNPN and SVGIG (reference sequence). The CDR3 DNA follows: TGTGCCTGGAGGGGGACTAGCGGTAGTATCGGGGAGACCCAGTACTTC. This sequence encodes CAWRGTSGSIGETQYF. The whole variable domain, remainder taken from reference TRBV30 and TRBJ2-5, is SQTIHQWPATLVQPVGSPLSLECTVEGTSNPNLYWYRQAAGRGLQLLFYSVGIGQISSEVPQNLSASRPQDRQFILSSKKLLLSDSGFYLCAWRGTSGSIGETQYFGPGTRLLVL.

The chain carries TRBV14 and TRBJ2-1; 11 nucleotides align to TRBD2. The trim removed 5 bases at V and 7 bases at J, leaving 13 bases unmatched. Germline-derived CDR1 and CDR2 are SGHDN and FVKESK. The CDR3 covers 17 residues. CDR3 region: CASSSGGTSGRRNEQFF. The CDR3 nucleotides are TGTGCCAGCAGCTCGGGGGGTACTAGCGGGAGACGAAATGAGCAGTTCTTC.

The chain joins TRBV5-6 to TRBJ2-6, with D possibly being TRBD1 (6 bases). The CDR3 consists of 15 residues. V lost 5 bases and J lost 4, with 13 bases in between. The germline gives CDR1 SGHDT, CDR2 YYEEEE. The CDR3 DNA reads TGTGCCAGCAGTCTCAGGGGTTGGGGGGCCAACGTCCTGACTTTC. Translated, it gives CASSLRGWGANVLTF.

The chain uses TRBV6-5 and TRBJ2-3; no firm D call. Germline V CDR1 and CDR2: MNHEY, SVGAGI. Trimming cost V 6 bases and J 0 bases, with 13 bases left between them. This CDR3 contains 15 residues. The CDR3 loop is CASSPRAGSTDTQYF. The CDR3 DNA is TGTGCCAGCAGCCCCCGGGCAGGTAGCACAGATACGCAGTATTTT.

This sequence joins TRBV28 and TRBJ2-5, with no clear D. Per the germline V gene, CDR1 is MDHEN and CDR2 is SYDVKM. Trimming pared 9 bases from V and 2 bases from J, leaving 7 bases between. This CDR3 comprises 11 residues. CDR3 in DNA: TGTGCCAGTAGTCGACAAGAGACCCAGTACTTC. It is translated as CASSRQETQYF.

The DNA of the CDR3 is TGTGCCAGCAGCCCCCGACTAGCGGGACACTTTGTTTACGAGCAGTACTTC. It codes for CASSPRLAGHFVYEQYF. V gene TRBV7-8 combines with J gene TRBJ2-7; 11 nucleotides agree with TRBD2. V shed 5 bases, J shed 4 bases, and the junction held 13 bases outside the gene matches. This CDR3 is built from 17 residues. Germline-derived CDR1 and CDR2 are SGHVS and FQNEAQ.